This T cell receptor (beta chain) was obtained from a study of blood T cell repertoires in COVID-19. Study overall: COVID-19 samples from acute and convalescent phases originated in the United States, Italy and Spain. T cells, B-cell-depleted T cells, or PBMCs supplied cDNA or gDNA.

In germline, CDR1 is SGHDT, CDR2 YYEEEE. This CDR3 is 15 amino acids long. The trim removed 2 bases at V and 6 bases at J, leaving 8 bases unmatched. In the source study's methods: Quantification of nucleated cells was approximated via reference gene primer amplification. Assay used: immunoSEQ multiplex PCR; TCRdb lists only in-frame clones, some missing. The V and J calls and clone size were taken over from that table, and D and trimming were inferred from the DNA. The sample has roughly 120,000 clones, 80% to 90% seen once. The source material was peripheral blood. The V call is TRBV5-6, the J call TRBJ1-5; 7 bases match TRBD1. This receptor was taken from a woman in her fifties or sixties with acute or convalescent COVID-19. CDR3: CASSFRQGVLQPQHF. In DNA, the CDR3 is TGTGCCAGCAGCTTCCGGCAGGGGGTACTTCAGCCCCAGCATTTT.